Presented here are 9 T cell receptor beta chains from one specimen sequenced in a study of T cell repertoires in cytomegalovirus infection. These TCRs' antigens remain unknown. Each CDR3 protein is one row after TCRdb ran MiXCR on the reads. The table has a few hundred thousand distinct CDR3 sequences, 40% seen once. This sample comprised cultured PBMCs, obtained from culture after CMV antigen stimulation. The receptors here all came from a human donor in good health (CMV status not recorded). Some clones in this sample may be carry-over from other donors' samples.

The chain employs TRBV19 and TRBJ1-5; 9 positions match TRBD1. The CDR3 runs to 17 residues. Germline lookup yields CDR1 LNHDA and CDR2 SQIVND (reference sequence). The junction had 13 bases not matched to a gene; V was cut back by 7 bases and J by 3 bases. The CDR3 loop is CASTFRGTGYINQPQHF. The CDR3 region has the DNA TGTGCCAGTACCTTCAGGGGGACAGGGTACATCAATCAGCCCCAGCATTTT. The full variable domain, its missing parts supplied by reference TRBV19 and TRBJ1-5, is DGGITQSPKYLFRKEGQNVTLSCEQNLNHDAMYWYRQDPGQGLRLIYYSQIVNDFQKGDIAEGYSVSREKKESFPLTVTSAQKNPTAFYLCASTFRGTGYINQPQHFGDGTRLSIL.

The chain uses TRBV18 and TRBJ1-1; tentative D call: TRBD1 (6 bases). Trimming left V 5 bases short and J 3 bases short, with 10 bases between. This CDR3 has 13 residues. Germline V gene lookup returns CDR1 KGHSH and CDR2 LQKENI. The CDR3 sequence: CASSSNRDTEAFF. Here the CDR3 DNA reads TGTGCCAGCTCATCAAACAGGGACACTGAAGCTTTCTTT.

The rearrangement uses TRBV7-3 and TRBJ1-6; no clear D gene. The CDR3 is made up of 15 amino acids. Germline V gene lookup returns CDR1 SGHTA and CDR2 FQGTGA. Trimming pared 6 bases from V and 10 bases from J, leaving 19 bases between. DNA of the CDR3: TGTGCCAGCAGTCCCCCCGGCACATTAAACTCACCCCTCCACTTT. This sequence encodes CASSPPGTLNSPLHF.

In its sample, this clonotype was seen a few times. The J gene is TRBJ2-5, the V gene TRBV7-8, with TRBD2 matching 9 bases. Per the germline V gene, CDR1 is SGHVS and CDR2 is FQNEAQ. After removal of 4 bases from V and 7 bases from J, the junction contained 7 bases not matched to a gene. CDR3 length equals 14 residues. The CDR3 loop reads CASSSQRGAWTQYF. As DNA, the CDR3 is TGTGCCAGCAGCTCCCAGCGGGGGGCATGGACCCAGTACTTC.

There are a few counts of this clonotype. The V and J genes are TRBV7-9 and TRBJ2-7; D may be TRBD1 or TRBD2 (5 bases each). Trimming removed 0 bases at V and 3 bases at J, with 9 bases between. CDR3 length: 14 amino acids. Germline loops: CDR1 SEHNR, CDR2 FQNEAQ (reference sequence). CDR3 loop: CASSLAGRGYEQYF. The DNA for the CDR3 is TGTGCCAGCAGCTTAGCGGGACGGGGCTACGAGCAGTACTTC.

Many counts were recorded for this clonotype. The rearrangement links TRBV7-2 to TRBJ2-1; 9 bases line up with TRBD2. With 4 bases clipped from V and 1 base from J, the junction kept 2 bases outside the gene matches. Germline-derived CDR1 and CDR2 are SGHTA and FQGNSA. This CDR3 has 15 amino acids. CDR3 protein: CASSSLAGSYNEQFF. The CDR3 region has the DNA TGTGCCAGCAGCTCGCTAGCGGGATCCTACAATGAGCAGTTCTTC.

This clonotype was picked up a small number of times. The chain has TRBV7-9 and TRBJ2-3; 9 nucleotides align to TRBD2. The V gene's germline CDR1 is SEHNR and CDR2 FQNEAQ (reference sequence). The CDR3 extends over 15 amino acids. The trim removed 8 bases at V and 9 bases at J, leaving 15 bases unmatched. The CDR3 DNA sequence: TGTGCCAGCTGCCCGGCTAGCGGGACCTTTAGGACGCAGTATTTT. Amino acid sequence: CASCPASGTFRTQYF.

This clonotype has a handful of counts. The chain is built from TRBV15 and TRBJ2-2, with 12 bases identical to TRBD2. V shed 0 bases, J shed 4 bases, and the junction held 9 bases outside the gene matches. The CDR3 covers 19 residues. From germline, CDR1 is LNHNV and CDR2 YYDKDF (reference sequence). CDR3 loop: CATSRDKGLAGYVTGELFF. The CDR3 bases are TGTGCCACCAGCAGAGATAAAGGACTAGCGGGATATGTCACCGGGGAGCTGTTTTTT.

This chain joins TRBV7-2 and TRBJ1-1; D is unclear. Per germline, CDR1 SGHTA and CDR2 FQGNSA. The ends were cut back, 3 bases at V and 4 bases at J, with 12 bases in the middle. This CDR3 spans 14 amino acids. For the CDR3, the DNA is TGTGCCAGCAGCTTCGGTGCTTGGAGCACTGAAGCTTTCTTT. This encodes CASSFGAWSTEAFF.